This T cell receptor beta chain came from a study of blood T cell repertoires in COVID-19. Overall study context: Acute and convalescent COVID-19 specimens originated in the United States, Italy and Spain. In each case, the material was cDNA or gDNA derived from T cells, B-cell-depleted T cells, or PBMCs.

Some clones are missing from TCRdb's copy, which holds only in-frame ones; the method was immunoSEQ multiplex PCR. The table lists more than 85,000 clones, about 88% of them singletons. CDR1 and CDR2 from the germline V gene are SGHDT and YYEEEE. The CDR3 loop spans 15 amino acids. Trimming stripped 0 bases from V and 3 bases from J, with 12 bases between. J is TRBJ1-2 and V is TRBV5-6; D remains unclear. The sample consisted of peripheral blood. This TCR was sampled from a woman of 80 years or more with acute or convalescent COVID-19. The CDR3 nucleotides are TGTGCCAGCAGCTTGGTGACACTTCTCGACTATGGCTACACCTTC. It is translated as CASSLVTLLDYGYTF.